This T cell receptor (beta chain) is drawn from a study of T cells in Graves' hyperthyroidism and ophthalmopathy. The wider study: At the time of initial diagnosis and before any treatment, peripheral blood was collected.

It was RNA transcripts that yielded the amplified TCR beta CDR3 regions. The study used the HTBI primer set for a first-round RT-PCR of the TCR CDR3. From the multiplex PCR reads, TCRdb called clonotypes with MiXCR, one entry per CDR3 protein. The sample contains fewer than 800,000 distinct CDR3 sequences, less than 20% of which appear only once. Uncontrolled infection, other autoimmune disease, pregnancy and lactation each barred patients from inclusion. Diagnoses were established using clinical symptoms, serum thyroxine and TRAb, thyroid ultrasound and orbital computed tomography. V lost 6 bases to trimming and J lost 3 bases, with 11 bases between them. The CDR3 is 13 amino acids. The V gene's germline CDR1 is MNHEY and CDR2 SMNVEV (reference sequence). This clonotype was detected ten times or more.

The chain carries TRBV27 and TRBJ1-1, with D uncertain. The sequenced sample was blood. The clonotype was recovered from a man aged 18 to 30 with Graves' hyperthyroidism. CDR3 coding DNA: TGTGCCAGCAGCCCAACAACTTACACTGAAGCTTTCTTT. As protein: CASSPTTYTEAFF.